These 12 T cell receptor beta chains came from one sample sequenced in a study of cytomegalovirus exposure and HLA in healthy donors. Amplification used 60 Vbeta primers and 13 Jbeta primers. Clones were read by immunoSEQ multiplex PCR, and TCRdb kept only the in-frame ones, dropping some. The listing contains about 170,000 clones. The specimen was PBMCs. These receptors all stem from a woman aged 60-75 years in good health and CMV-seronegative.

V is TRBV7-9 and J is TRBJ2-1, with TRBD2 identical over 11 bases. Germline assignment: CDR1 SEHNR and CDR2 FQNEAQ (reference sequence). This CDR3 is 14 amino acids long. Trimming took 5 bases from V and 11 from J; bases not matched to a gene: 8. CDR3 sequence reads: CASSGTGLAAKQFF. The CDR3 nucleotides read TGTGCCAGCAGCGGTACGGGACTAGCGGCGAAGCAGTTCTTC.

Concerning this clone itself: At the DNA level, this CDR3 is encoded by other sequences in the same sample as well. V gene TRBV7-2 combines with J gene TRBJ1-5; 9 bases are shared with TRBD1. This CDR3 region has 14 residues. Germline V gives CDR1 SGHTA, CDR2 FQGNSA. V trimming: 5 bases; J trimming: 4 bases; junction bases outside the gene matches: 3. CDR3 loop: CASSLGQGNQPQHF. The CDR3, as DNA: TGTGCCAGCAGCCTGGGACAGGGTAATCAGCCCCAGCATTTT.

The rearrangement links TRBV5-1 to TRBJ2-5; weak D call: TRBD1 (5 bases). Trimming stripped 7 bases from V and 2 bases from J, with 9 bases between. The germline V gene encodes CDR1 SGHRS and CDR2 YFSETQ. The CDR3 runs 12 residues. The CDR3 loop is CASGAEQETQYF. The CDR3 DNA sequence: TGCGCCAGCGGGGCAGAACAAGAGACCCAGTACTTC.

For this clone: A read error may account for a junction end that differs from germline. The chain is built from TRBV6-6 and TRBJ2-7, with TRBD2 matching over 10 bases. The CDR3 length is 14 residues. Germline V lookup: CDR1 MNHNY, CDR2 SVGAGI (reference sequence). The CDR3 DNA reads as TGTGCCAGCAGTCCTTGGACTAGCGGAGGGCCCTTCGATTTC. It specifies CASSPWTSGGPFDF.

The CDR3: CASSRSTYSNQPQHF. The CDR3 bases are TGTGCCAGCAGCCGTAGTACCTATAGCAATCAGCCCCAGCATTTT. This rearrangement joins TRBV28 to TRBJ1-5; D remains unclear. The CDR3 totals 15 residues. Trimming cost V 6 bases and J 0 bases, with 12 bases left between them. Looked up from germline, CDR1 is MDHEN and CDR2 is SYDVKM.

V and J are TRBV19 and TRBJ2-5, with D perhaps matching TRBD1 (5 bases). Trimming shortened V by 5 bases and J by 5 bases, and 15 bases separated the two germline ends. CDR1 and CDR2 from the germline V gene are LNHDA and SQIVND (reference sequence). The CDR3 consists of 14 residues. This chain's CDR3 is CASSQAGLGETQYF. The CDR3 DNA is TGTGCCAGTAGTCAGGCAGGGCTAGGGGAGACCCAGTACTTC.

The chain carries TRBV7-2 and TRBJ2-1, with D maybe TRBD2 (5 bases). Per the germline V gene, CDR1 is SGHTA and CDR2 is FQGNSA. The CDR3 spans 17 residues. The germline V and J ends were trimmed by 2 bases and 0 bases, with 14 bases remaining between them. CDR3 residues: CASSLLGGSSSYNEQFF. CDR3 bases: TGTGCCAGCAGCTTACTGGGCGGGTCCAGCTCCTACAATGAGCAGTTCTTC.

This chain connects TRBV27 to TRBJ1-4; 8 positions match TRBD1. CDR1 MNHEY and CDR2 SMNVEV come from the germline V gene (reference sequence). V dropped 3 bases and J dropped 1; count of bases not matched to a gene: 4. The CDR3 extends over 16 amino acids. The DNA for the CDR3 is TGTGCCAGCAGTTTGGACAGGGTTCAAACTAATGAAAAACTGTTTTTT. It yields the protein CASSLDRVQTNEKLFF.

The chain combines TRBV15 with TRBJ2-5; tentatively, D is TRBD1 (6 bases). The J call may be wrong; the DNA end is better matched by TRBJ2-7. CDR1 and CDR2 (germline): LNHNV, YYDKDF (reference sequence). The CDR3 has 14 amino acids. CDR3 loop: CATSRDQGSYEQYF. The CDR3 DNA sequence: TGTGCCACCAGCAGAGATCAGGGGAGCTACGAGCAGTACTTC.

The V call is TRBV6-5, the J call TRBJ1-1; a possible D gene is TRBD1 (6 bases). Looked up from germline, CDR1 is MNHEY and CDR2 is SVGAGI. The CDR3 has 14 residues. V dropped 6 bases and J dropped 6 bases, with 17 bases sitting between them. The DNA for the CDR3 is TGTGCCAGCAGGCTCGGACAGTTAACGTCTGAAGCTTTCTTT. It is translated as CASRLGQLTSEAFF.

The chain uses TRBV19 and TRBJ2-7; D unclear. V dropped 3 bases and J dropped 0 bases, with 12 bases sitting between them. CDR3 length: 15 residues. Germline CDR1 LNHDA, CDR2 SQIVND (reference sequence). DNA for the CDR3: TGTGCCAGTAGTATTGTCAGTCAATCCTCCTACGAGCAGTACTTC. It is translated as CASSIVSQSSYEQYF.

This chain connects TRBV10-2 to TRBJ2-5; 9 bases fit TRBD1. Unmatched junction bases numbered 6, after V lost 6 bases and J lost 4 bases. CDR1 is WSHSY, CDR2 SAAADI, per germline. This CDR3 has 14 residues. The CDR3: CASRFTGGPETQYF. DNA for the CDR3: TGCGCCAGCAGGTTCACAGGGGGCCCAGAGACCCAGTACTTC.